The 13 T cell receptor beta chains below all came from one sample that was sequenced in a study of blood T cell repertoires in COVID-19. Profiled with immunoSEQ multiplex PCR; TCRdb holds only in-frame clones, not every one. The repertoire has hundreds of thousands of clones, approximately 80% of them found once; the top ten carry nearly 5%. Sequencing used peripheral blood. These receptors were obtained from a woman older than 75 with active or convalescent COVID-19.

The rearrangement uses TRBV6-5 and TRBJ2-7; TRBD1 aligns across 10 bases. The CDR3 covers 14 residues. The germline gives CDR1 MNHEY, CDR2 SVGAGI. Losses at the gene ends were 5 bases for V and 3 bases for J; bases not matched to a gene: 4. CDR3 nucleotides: TGTGCCAGCAGTCCACGGACAGGGGGCTACGAGCAGTACTTC. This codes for CASSPRTGGYEQYF.

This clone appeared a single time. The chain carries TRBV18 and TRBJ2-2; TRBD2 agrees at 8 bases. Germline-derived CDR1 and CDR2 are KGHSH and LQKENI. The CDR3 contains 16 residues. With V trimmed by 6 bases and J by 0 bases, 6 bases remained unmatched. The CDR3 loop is CASSSLSGTNTGELFF. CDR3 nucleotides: TGTGCCAGCTCTTCGCTTAGCGGGACGAACACCGGGGAGCTGTTTTTT.

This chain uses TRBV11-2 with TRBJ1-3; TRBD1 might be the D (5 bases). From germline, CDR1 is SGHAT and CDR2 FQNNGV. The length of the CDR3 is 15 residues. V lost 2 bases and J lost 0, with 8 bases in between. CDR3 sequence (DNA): TGTGCCAGCAGCTTACTCAGGGACTCTGGAAACACCATATATTTT. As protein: CASSLLRDSGNTIYF.

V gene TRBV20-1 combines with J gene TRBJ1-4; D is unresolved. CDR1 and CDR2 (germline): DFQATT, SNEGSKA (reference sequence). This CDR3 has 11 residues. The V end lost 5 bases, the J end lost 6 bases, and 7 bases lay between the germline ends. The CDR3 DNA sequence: TGCAGTGCTTCGGTGGATGAAAAACTGTTTTTT. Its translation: CSASVDEKLFF.

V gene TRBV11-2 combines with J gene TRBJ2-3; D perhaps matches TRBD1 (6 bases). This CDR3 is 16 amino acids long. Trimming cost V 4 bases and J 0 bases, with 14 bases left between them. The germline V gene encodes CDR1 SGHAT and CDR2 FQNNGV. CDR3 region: CASSYLRDISTDTQYF. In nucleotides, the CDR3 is TGTGCCAGCAGCTACCTCCGGGACATTAGCACAGATACGCAGTATTTT.

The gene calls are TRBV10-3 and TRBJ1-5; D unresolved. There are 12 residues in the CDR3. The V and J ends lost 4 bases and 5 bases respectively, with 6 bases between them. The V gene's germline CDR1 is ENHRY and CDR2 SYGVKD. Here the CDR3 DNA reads TGTGCCATCAGTGGTGTCGATCAGCCCCAGCATTTT. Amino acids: CAISGVDQPQHF.

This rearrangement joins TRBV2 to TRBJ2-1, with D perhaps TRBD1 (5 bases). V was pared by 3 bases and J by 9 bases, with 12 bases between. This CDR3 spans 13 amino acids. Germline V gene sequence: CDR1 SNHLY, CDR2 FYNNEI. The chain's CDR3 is CASSESGFGEQFF. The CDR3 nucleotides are TGTGCCAGCAGTGAGTCAGGGTTTGGTGAGCAGTTCTTC. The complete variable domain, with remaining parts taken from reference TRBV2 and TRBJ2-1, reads EPEVTQTPSHQVTQMGQEVILRCVPISNHLYFYWYRQILGQKVEFLVSFYNNEISEKSEIFDDQFSVERPDGSNFTLKIRSTKLEDSAMYFCASSESGFGEQFFGPGTRLTVL.

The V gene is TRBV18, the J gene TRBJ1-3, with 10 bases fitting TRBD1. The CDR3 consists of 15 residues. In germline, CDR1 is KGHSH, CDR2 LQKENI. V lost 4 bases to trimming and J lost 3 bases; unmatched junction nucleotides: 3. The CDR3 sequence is CASSQDRGIGNTIYF. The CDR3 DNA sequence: TGTGCCAGCTCACAGGACAGGGGGATTGGAAACACCATATATTTT.

CDR3 coding DNA: TGTGCCTTAACTCATTCAGGGACAACTAATGAAAAACTGTTTTTT. Amino acids: CALTHSGTTNEKLFF. This rearrangement joins TRBV30 to TRBJ1-4; tentative D call: TRBD1 (5 bases). V was clipped by 7 bases and J by 0 bases, with 15 bases between them. CDR1 is GTSNPN, CDR2 SVGIG, per germline (reference sequence). The CDR3 is 15 amino acids.

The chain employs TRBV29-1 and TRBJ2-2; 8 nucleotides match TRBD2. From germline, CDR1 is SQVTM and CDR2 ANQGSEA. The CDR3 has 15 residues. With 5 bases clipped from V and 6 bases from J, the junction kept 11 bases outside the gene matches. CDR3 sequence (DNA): TGCAGCGTTTCTTCTCGGGGGGGGACCCCCGGGGAGCTGTTTTTT. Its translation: CSVSSRGGTPGELFF.

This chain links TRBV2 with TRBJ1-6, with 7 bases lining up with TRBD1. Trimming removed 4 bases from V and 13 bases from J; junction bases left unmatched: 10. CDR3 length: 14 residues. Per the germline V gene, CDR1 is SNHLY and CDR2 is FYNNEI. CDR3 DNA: TGTGCCAGCAGTGGGTCCGGGACAGTTAATCCCCTCCACTTT. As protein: CASSGSGTVNPLHF.

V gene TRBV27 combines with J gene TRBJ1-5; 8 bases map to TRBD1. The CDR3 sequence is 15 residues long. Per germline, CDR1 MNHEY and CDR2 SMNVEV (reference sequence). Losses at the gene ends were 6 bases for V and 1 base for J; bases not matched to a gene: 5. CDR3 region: CASSWTGNSNQPQHF. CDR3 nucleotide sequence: TGTGCCAGCAGCTGGACAGGGAACAGCAATCAGCCCCAGCATTTT.

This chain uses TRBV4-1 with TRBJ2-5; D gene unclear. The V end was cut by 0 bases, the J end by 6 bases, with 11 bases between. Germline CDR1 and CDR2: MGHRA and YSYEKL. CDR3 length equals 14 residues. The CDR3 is CASSQDPSQKTQYF. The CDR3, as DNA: TGCGCCAGCAGCCAAGATCCTAGTCAAAAGACCCAGTACTTC.